Sequencing of this T cell receptor beta chain was carried out in a study of Ad26.COV2.S vaccination and SARS-CoV-2 variants. About the study: Intramuscular Ad26.COV2.S doses were given once or twice, 56 days apart.

V dropped 0 bases and J dropped 6; count of bases not matched to a gene: 5. The CDR3 loop spans 15 amino acids. The V gene's germline CDR1 is SGHRS and CDR2 YFSETQ. General study results and limits: Placebo and vaccine recipients had non-spike TCR breadth that was similar. A substantial breadth of spike-specific CD8+ and CD4+ T cell responses after vaccination has been reported.

As concerns this clone: The antigen is undetermined. The sample carries other DNA sequences with the same CDR3.

Clones were read by immunoSEQ multiplex PCR, and TCRdb kept only the in-frame ones, dropping some. The table shows hundreds of thousands of clones, with approximately 86% occurring only once. Regarding treatment: some 19 received Ad26.COV2.S at low or high dose, single or two shots; about 5 received placebo; per-sample allocation not given. The samples date from day 63 after the first vaccine or placebo injection. It was an adult aged 18-55 years in Boston who was the donor. Sequencing was performed on peripheral blood, taken in a trial of Ad26.COV2.S vaccine versus placebo. This TCR was recovered from a person between 18 and 65 years old who received the Ad26.COV2.S COVID-19 vaccine or a placebo. V is TRBV5-1 and J is TRBJ2-3, with TRBD2 matching 9 bases. CDR3 loop: CASSLGLAGLDTQYF. CDR3 nucleotide sequence: TGCGCCAGCAGCTTGGGGCTAGCGGGGTTGGATACGCAGTATTTT. Full variable domain (missing parts from reference TRBV5-1 and TRBJ2-3): KAGVTQTPRYLIKTRGQQVTLSCSPISGHRSVSWYQQTPGQGLQFLFEYFSETQRNKGNFPGRFSGRQFSNSRSEMNVSTLELGDSALYLCASSLGLAGLDTQYFGPGTRLTVL.